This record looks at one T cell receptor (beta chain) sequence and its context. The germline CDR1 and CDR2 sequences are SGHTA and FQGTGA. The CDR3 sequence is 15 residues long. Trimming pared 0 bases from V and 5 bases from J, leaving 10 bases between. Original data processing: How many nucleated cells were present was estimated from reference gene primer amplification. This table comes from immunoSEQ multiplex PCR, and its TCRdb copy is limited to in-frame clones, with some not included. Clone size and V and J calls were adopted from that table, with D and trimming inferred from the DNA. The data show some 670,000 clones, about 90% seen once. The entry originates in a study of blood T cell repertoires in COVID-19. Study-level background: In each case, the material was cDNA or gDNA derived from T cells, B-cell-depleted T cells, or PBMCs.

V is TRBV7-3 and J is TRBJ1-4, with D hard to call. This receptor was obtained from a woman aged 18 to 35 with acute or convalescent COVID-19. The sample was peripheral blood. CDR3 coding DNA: TGTGCCAGCAGCTTAACGGGCGGGGAGAATGAAAAACTGTTTTTT. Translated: CASSLTGGENEKLFF.